The 9 T cell receptor beta chains in this list originate from one sample, sequenced in a study of OX40 agonist ivuxolimab in advanced cancers. Measured with immunoSEQ multiplex PCR; TCRdb has only the in-frame clones, and not every one. The table has around 94,000 clones, more than 75% seen once; the top ten hold 0.7% to 1%. The sample here was CD4+ or CD8+ T cells sorted from blood, taken in a trial of the OX40 agonist ivuxolimab. The receptors were sampled from an adult with an advanced solid tumor such as melanoma, head and neck, liver or kidney cancer.

On this clone: Other DNA sequences in the sample encode the same CDR3. The chain links TRBV7-9 to TRBJ1-4; D possibly corresponds to TRBD1 (5 bases). With 2 bases removed from V and 2 bases from J, the gap between germline ends came to 12 bases. Germline CDR1 reads SEHNR; CDR2 reads FQNEAQ (reference sequence). CDR3 length: 16 amino acids. CDR3 loop: CASSLISGATNEKLFF. CDR3 bases: TGTGCCAGCAGCTTAATCTCCGGGGCTACTAATGAAAAACTGTTTTTT.

V and J are TRBV5-8 and TRBJ2-2; 9 bases line up with TRBD1. V lost 4 bases and J lost 1; bases outside the gene matches: 5. The CDR3 covers 16 residues. Germline V gene sequence: CDR1 SGHTS, CDR2 YDEGEE. The DNA of the CDR3 is TGTGCCAGCAGCGAAGACAGGGGGAGGAACACCGGGGAGCTGTTTTTT. Its translation is CASSEDRGRNTGELFF.

The chain combines TRBV20-1 with TRBJ2-3; D ambiguous. Germline V gene lookup returns CDR1 DFQATT and CDR2 SNEGSKA (reference sequence). Trimming took off 1 base at V and 5 bases at J, with 4 bases between the two ends. The CDR3 runs to 11 residues. CDR3 DNA sequence: TGCAGTGCTAGAGGCGGAGATACGCAGTATTTT. Translating it yields CSARGGDTQYF.

V usage is TRBV7-3 and J usage is TRBJ2-3, with D uncertain. This CDR3 is built from 14 residues. Germline CDR1 SGHTA, CDR2 FQGTGA. V shed 4 bases and J shed 3 bases, with 11 bases lying between them. The CDR3 DNA reads TGTGCCAGCAGCTCCCTCTCTGGGACAGATACGCAGTATTTT. As protein: CASSSLSGTDTQYF. The full variable domain, with the rest looked up from reference TRBV7-3 and TRBJ2-3, is GAGVSQTPSNKVTEKGKYVELRCDPISGHTALYWYRQSLGQGPEFLIYFQGTGAADDSGLPNDRFFAVRPEGSVSTLKIQRTERGDSAVYLCASSSLSGTDTQYFGPGTRLTVL.

The V gene is TRBV7-9, the J gene TRBJ1-2; D remains unclear. Per germline, CDR1 SEHNR and CDR2 FQNEAQ (reference sequence). The CDR3 consists of 15 residues. The V end lost 4 bases, the J end lost 1 base, and 13 bases lay between the germline ends. CDR3 in amino acids: CASSYTASLNYGYTF. The CDR3 DNA is TGTGCCAGCAGCTACACGGCCTCCCTTAACTATGGCTACACCTTC.

The V call is TRBV4-3, the J call TRBJ2-3, with no clear D. This CDR3 has 13 amino acids. The V gene lost 0 bases and the J gene lost 4 bases, with 5 bases spanning the gap. Germline-derived CDR1 and CDR2 are LGHNA and YSLEER. The CDR3 DNA reads TGCGCCAGCAGCCAAGAAAGGGCAGATACGCAGTATTTT. Translated: CASSQERADTQYF.

The V gene is TRBV9, the J gene TRBJ2-3; possibly TRBD1 for D (5 bases). Germline loops: CDR1 SGDLS, CDR2 YYNGEE. The germline V and J ends were trimmed by 3 bases and 1 base, with 9 bases remaining between them. The CDR3 runs 14 residues. The CDR3 sequence: CASSAPTGTDTQYF. The CDR3 region has the DNA TGTGCCAGCAGCGCCCCGACAGGCACAGATACGCAGTATTTT.

J is TRBJ2-7 and V is TRBV30, with unresolved D. Between the trimmed V and J ends, which lost 2 bases and 8 bases, there was a span of 10 bases. The CDR3 contains 11 residues. CDR1 and CDR2 (germline): GTSNPN, SVGIG (reference sequence). The CDR3 nucleotides are TGTGCCTGGAGTTCGCCGCGTAAGCAGTACTTC. Its protein is CAWSSPRKQYF.

V is TRBV10-3 and J is TRBJ2-1; D not certain. Deletions cut 3 bases from V and 2 bases from J, with 5 bases between. The CDR3 runs 13 residues. In germline, CDR1 is ENHRY, CDR2 SYGVKD. CDR3 nucleotides: TGTGCCATCAGTGAAAGGCCCTACAATGAGCAGTTCTTC. Its protein is CAISERPYNEQFF.